This passage covers 18 T cell receptor beta chains from one sample sequenced in a study of CD8 T cells in ankylosing spondylitis. TCRdb recomputed calls from the 5' RACE reads with MiXCR, one row per CDR3 protein. Of under 150,000 distinct CDR3 sequences listed, about a tenth are singletons. Sequencing input: blood, either unsorted or a sorted T cell fraction (not recorded which). The receptors originated from a male donor with ankylosing spondylitis or in good health (not recorded which).

The rearrangement joins TRBV19 to TRBJ2-7; the D is unclear. The CDR3 contains 14 residues. Trimming cost V 3 bases and J 2 bases, with 11 bases left between them. Germline CDR1 LNHDA, CDR2 SQIVND (reference sequence). CDR3 sequence (DNA): TGTGCCAGTAGTATTATGGGGATAGCCTACGAGCAGTACTTC. It translates to CASSIMGIAYEQYF.

This clonotype was seen ten or more times. This chain uses TRBV7-2 with TRBJ2-5; D is undetermined. V was cut by 6 bases and J by 4 bases, with 12 bases left in between. Germline CDR1 reads SGHTA; CDR2 reads FQGNSA. The CDR3 contains 13 residues. The DNA of the CDR3 is TGTGCCAGCAGTTCGGAAAAAAGAGAGACCCAGTACTTC. This gives the protein CASSSEKRETQYF.

The J gene is TRBJ2-7, the V gene TRBV29-1; TRBD2 matches at 13 bases. Trimming cost V 1 base and J 6 bases; bases outside gene matches: 6. The CDR3 runs 15 residues. From germline, CDR1 is SQVTM and CDR2 ANQGSEA. The CDR3 region has the DNA TGCAGCGTTGAAGGACTAGCGGGAGGATGGGCCGAGCAGTACTTC. Translating gives CSVEGLAGGWAEQYF.

This clonotype turned up a few times. The CDR3 protein is CASSLVRRGQETQYF. As DNA, the CDR3 is TGTGCCAGCAGCTTAGTTCGGCGGGGCCAAGAGACCCAGTACTTC. The genes are TRBV7-2 and TRBJ2-5; a weak D match, TRBD2 (6 bases). Germline values: CDR1 SGHTA, CDR2 FQGNSA. The CDR3 has 15 amino acids. Trimming cost V 1 base and J 1 base, with 10 bases left between them.

This chain links TRBV4-3 with TRBJ2-7, with D unclear. Germline loops: CDR1 LGHNA, CDR2 YSLEER. The CDR3 contains 15 residues. With 0 bases removed from V and 4 bases from J, the gap between germline ends came to 13 bases. The CDR3 DNA is TGCGCCAGCAGCCAAGAACAGTCTGATTTTTACGAGCAGTACTTC. Amino acid sequence: CASSQEQSDFYEQYF.

The DNA for the CDR3 is TGCAGTGCTAGTTCAGGGGACTTCTCCTACAATGAGCAGTTCTTC. It yields the protein CSASSGDFSYNEQFF. V usage is TRBV20-1 and J usage is TRBJ2-1; D might be TRBD1 or TRBD2, each matching 6 bases. The CDR3 has 15 amino acids. V shed 3 bases and J shed 0 bases, with 12 bases lying between them. CDR1 and CDR2 (germline): DFQATT, SNEGSKA (reference sequence).

For this clonotype: At one end the junction does not follow the germline gene, possibly because of a read error. This sequence joins TRBV12-3 or TRBV12-4 and TRBJ2-3, with 8 bases lining up with TRBD1. The CDR3 totals 18 residues. CDR3 bases: TGTACCAGCAGTTTACAAGTAACCGCGACAGGGGCCGCAGATACGCAGTATTTT. Protein sequence: CTSSLQVTATGAADTQYF.

This clonotype was counted ten times or more. The chain carries TRBV20-1 and TRBJ2-7, with TRBD1 as a possible D gene (6 bases). V was trimmed by 4 bases and J by 3 bases, leaving 16 bases between them. The CDR3 spans 14 residues. Germline V gene data show CDR1 as DFQATT and CDR2 as SNEGSKA (reference sequence). CDR3 sequence reads: CSAKLRDNFYEQYF. The CDR3 bases are TGCAGTGCTAAGCTCCGGGACAACTTCTACGAGCAGTACTTC.

The rearrangement uses TRBV2 and TRBJ2-7, with 8 bases matching TRBD2. The germline CDR1 and CDR2 sequences are SNHLY and FYNNEI. The CDR3 covers 14 residues. V lost 4 bases, J lost 4 bases, and 6 bases stayed unmatched. The CDR3 here is CASSVREGLYEQYF. The CDR3 DNA reads as TGTGCCAGCAGTGTCCGGGAGGGCCTATACGAGCAGTACTTC.

Concerning this clonotype: Being one base from a much bigger clone, this may be a read error. V is TRBV11-2 and J is TRBJ2-1; 8 nucleotides agree with TRBD2. Germline CDR1 and CDR2: SGHAT and FQNNGV. The CDR3 is 17 residues long. V dropped 5 bases and J dropped 1; count of bases not matched to a gene: 10. The CDR3 here is CASSPGLVGGSYNEQFF. The CDR3 nucleotides are TGTGCCAGCAGCCCGGGACTAGTGGGAGGGTCCTACAATGAGCAGTTCTTC.

In this sample, this clonotype turned up many times. This chain joins TRBV20-1 and TRBJ2-5; tentatively, D is TRBD2 (6 bases). This CDR3 has 13 amino acids. V was shortened by 2 bases and J by 5 bases, with 12 bases between the two germline ends. Germline V lookup: CDR1 DFQATT, CDR2 SNEGSKA (reference sequence). The CDR3 loop is CSARYTAGETQYF. CDR3 DNA: TGCAGTGCTAGATATACTGCGGGGGAGACCCAGTACTTC.

This clonotype has at least ten counts. The chain is built from TRBV29-1 and TRBJ2-3; the D is unclear. The CDR3 loop spans 14 amino acids. V dropped 4 bases and J dropped 0 bases, with 11 bases sitting between them. Germline V gene sequence: CDR1 SQVTM, CDR2 ANQGSEA. As DNA, the CDR3 is TGCAGCGTTGGGGTAGCTCTAAGCACAGATACGCAGTATTTT. This translates into CSVGVALSTDTQYF.

The chain employs TRBV7-2 and TRBJ2-3; D unresolved. CDR3 length equals 14 residues. V was shortened by 5 bases and J by 0 bases, with 9 bases between the two germline ends. Looked up from germline, CDR1 is SGHTA and CDR2 is FQGNSA. CDR3 bases: TGTGCCAGCAGCCCAGACGGGAGCACAGATACGCAGTATTTT. This codes for CASSPDGSTDTQYF.

This clonotype was observed a handful of times. The chain joins TRBV6-2 or TRBV6-3 to TRBJ2-5, with D hard to call. Trimming took off 2 bases at V and 5 bases at J, with 6 bases between the two ends. Germline V gene data show CDR1 as MNHEY and CDR2 as SVGEGT. There are 12 residues in the CDR3. CDR3 sequence: CASSYTTETQYF. The CDR3, as DNA: TGTGCCAGCAGTTACACCACTGAGACCCAGTACTTC.

The chain couples TRBV28 to TRBJ2-1, with 7 positions matching TRBD2. Trimming at V came to 5 bases and at J to 5 bases, leaving 12 bases not matched to a gene. CDR3 length equals 16 residues. Per the germline V gene, CDR1 is MDHEN and CDR2 is SYDVKM. For the CDR3, the DNA is TGTGCCAGCAGTCTCCCCCCAGCGGGGAAGGACAATGAGCAGTTCTTC. Translation: CASSLPPAGKDNEQFF.

This clonotype was counted only a few times. This chain joins TRBV7-8 and TRBJ2-5; possibly TRBD2 for D (6 bases). CDR1 is SGHVS and CDR2 is FQNEAQ in the germline V gene. V dropped 5 bases and J dropped 0 bases, with 13 bases sitting between them. This CDR3 contains 15 residues. This CDR3 is CASSRTRGNQETQYF. DNA of the CDR3: TGTGCCAGCAGCCGGACGCGGGGAAACCAAGAGACCCAGTACTTC.

There are a few counts of this clonotype. The chain combines TRBV21-1 with TRBJ2-7; the D call TRBD2 from the table was never checked on the DNA. TRBV21-1 is labeled a pseudogene. The length of the CDR3 is 15 residues. This CDR3 is CASRPDRGSAAEQYF. The DNA of the CDR3 is TGTGCCAGCAGACCGGATCGCGGGAGCGCTGCCGAGCAGTACTTC.

In this sample, this clonotype turned up many times. The chain carries TRBV7-8 and TRBJ1-5, with 11 bases lining up with TRBD1. V lost 4 bases, J lost 6 bases, and 5 bases stayed unmatched. This CDR3 is 15 amino acids long. Germline CDR1 and CDR2: SGHVS and FQNEAQ. The chain's CDR3 is CASSSGTGGAQPQHF. For the CDR3, the DNA is TGTGCCAGCAGCTCCGGGACAGGGGGGGCTCAGCCCCAGCATTTT.